The 24 T cell receptor beta chains listed next were all sequenced from one sample in a study of cytomegalovirus exposure and HLA in healthy donors. Primers: 60 Vbeta forward and 13 Jbeta reverse. Data came from immunoSEQ multiplex PCR; TCRdb stores just in-frame clones and leaves some out. The sample lists about 160,000 clones, approximately 80% occurring once. Sequencing input: PBMCs. Receptors were obtained from a woman in her late teens or twenties in good health and CMV-seronegative.

The chain employs TRBV18 and TRBJ1-2, with TRBD1 matching 9 bases. Germline V gene data show CDR1 as KGHSH and CDR2 as LQKENI. V shed 7 bases, J shed 5 bases, and the junction held 5 bases outside the gene matches. The CDR3 is 13 residues long. DNA for the CDR3: TGTGCCAGCTTACCCGGGACAGGGTATGGCTACACCTTC. It codes for CASLPGTGYGYTF.

V is TRBV16 and J is TRBJ2-1; 11 nucleotides agree with TRBD2. The germline V gene encodes CDR1 KGHSY and CDR2 FQNENV. J lost 10 bases, V lost 2 bases, and 7 bases had no gene match. This CDR3 is built from 15 residues. CDR3 protein: CASSQVTSGGEEQFF. In DNA form, the CDR3 reads TGTGCCAGCAGCCAAGTAACTAGCGGGGGTGAGGAGCAGTTCTTC.

This chain joins TRBV6-1 and TRBJ1-4; 7 nucleotides agree with TRBD1. The V gene end was trimmed by 4 bases and the J gene end by 3 bases; junction bases not matched to a gene: 11. The CDR3 loop spans 17 amino acids. Per the germline V gene, CDR1 is MNHNS and CDR2 is SASEGT. CDR3 sequence: CASSGRPSGGPNEKLFF. For the CDR3, the DNA is TGTGCCAGCAGTGGGAGGCCTTCAGGGGGACCTAATGAAAAACTGTTTTTT.

The rearrangement joins TRBV28 to TRBJ2-2, with TRBD2 matching 12 bases. Losses at the gene ends were 5 bases for V and 1 base for J; bases not matched to a gene: 11. Germline CDR1 MDHEN, CDR2 SYDVKM. This CDR3 has 19 residues. The CDR3 sequence: CASSPPRTSGDVNTGELFF. The CDR3 region has the DNA TGTGCCAGCAGTCCCCCCCGGACTAGCGGGGACGTGAACACCGGGGAGCTGTTTTTT.

V and J are TRBV30 and TRBJ2-1; perhaps TRBD2 as D (7 bases). V was trimmed by 3 bases and J by 4 bases, leaving 16 bases between them. CDR1 and CDR2 from the germline V gene are GTSNPN and SVGIG (reference sequence). The CDR3 spans 15 residues. The CDR3 bases are TGTGCCTGGAGACCTAAGGGGGAGGGGTACAATGAGCAGTTCTTC. Residues: CAWRPKGEGYNEQFF. The full variable domain, completed using reference TRBV30 and TRBJ2-1, is SQTIHQWPATLVQPVGSPLSLECTVEGTSNPNLYWYRQAAGRGLQLLFYSVGIGQISSEVPQNLSASRPQDRQFILSSKKLLLSDSGFYLCAWRPKGEGYNEQFFGPGTRLTVL.

This chain joins TRBV7-9 and TRBJ1-1; 8 bases agree with TRBD1. Germline CDR1 is SEHNR and CDR2 is FQNEAQ (reference sequence). The CDR3 is 16 amino acids. Trimming removed 2 bases from V and 0 bases from J; junction bases left unmatched: 5. CDR3 bases: TGTGCCAGCAGCTTATTGAACAGGGGGATGAACACTGAAGCTTTCTTT. Encoded protein: CASSLLNRGMNTEAFF.

This clone showed up just a few times. The V and J genes are TRBV9 and TRBJ1-2, with D unclear. The CDR3 sequence is 13 residues long. V was shortened by 0 bases and J by 3 bases, with 6 bases between the two germline ends. Germline lookup yields CDR1 SGDLS and CDR2 YYNGEE. The CDR3 DNA sequence: TGTGCCAGCAGCGTAGGGGGAGACTATGGCTACACCTTC. This translates into CASSVGGDYGYTF. Combining the CDR3 with reference TRBV9 and TRBJ1-2 gives the whole variable domain DSGVTQTPKHLITATGQRVTLRCSPRSGDLSVYWYQQSLDQGLQFLIQYYNGEERAKGNILERFSAQQFPDLHSELNLSSLELGDSALYFCASSVGGDYGYTFGSGTRLTVV.

This clone was picked up one time. The chain joins TRBV5-4 to TRBJ2-1, with 11 bases lining up with TRBD2. The CDR3 sequence is 17 residues long. V shed 4 bases, J shed 7 bases, and the junction held 13 bases outside the gene matches. Germline V CDR1 and CDR2: SGHNT, YYREEE (reference sequence). CDR3 sequence: CASSPRTSGLIMNEQFF. The CDR3 DNA reads as TGTGCCAGCAGCCCTCGGACTAGCGGGTTGATTATGAATGAGCAGTTCTTC.

This chain links TRBV5-4 with TRBJ1-1; the D is unclear. V shed 4 bases and J shed 0 bases, with 16 bases lying between them. The CDR3 sequence is 16 residues long. Germline assignment: CDR1 SGHNT and CDR2 YYREEE (reference sequence). The CDR3 spells CASSPPERSLNTEAFF. In DNA form, the CDR3 reads TGTGCCAGCAGCCCCCCGGAGCGCAGTCTGAACACTGAAGCTTTCTTT.

The chain carries TRBV6-5 and TRBJ2-2; TRBD1 agrees at 9 bases. V lost 6 bases and J lost 5; bases outside the gene matches: 7. CDR1 MNHEY and CDR2 SVGAGI come from the germline V gene. The CDR3 loop spans 15 amino acids. CDR3 sequence: CASSRQGVGTGELFF. Here the CDR3 DNA reads TGTGCCAGCAGCCGACAGGGGGTTGGGACCGGGGAGCTGTTTTTT.

The chain combines TRBV27 with TRBJ2-7; unclear D gene. CDR1 and CDR2 (germline): MNHEY, SMNVEV (reference sequence). The length of the CDR3 is 14 residues. V lost 1 base to trimming and J lost 2 bases, with 9 bases between them. The CDR3 DNA reads TGTGCCAGCAGTTTATTCGACAAAACCTACGAGCAGTACTTC. This codes for CASSLFDKTYEQYF.

This clone was recorded only once. The chain links TRBV2 to TRBJ2-5; tentatively, D is TRBD2 (5 bases). V lost 6 bases and J lost 3, with 5 bases in between. Germline V gives CDR1 SNHLY, CDR2 FYNNEI. The CDR3 is 11 amino acids. The CDR3 protein is CASREEETQYF. The CDR3 DNA sequence: TGTGCCAGCAGGGAGGAAGAGACCCAGTACTTC.

The chain has TRBV5-5 and TRBJ1-1, with 8 bases that match TRBD1. CDR3 length equals 13 residues. The V gene end was trimmed by 4 bases and the J gene end by 3 bases; junction bases not matched to a gene: 2. Per the germline V gene, CDR1 is SGHKS and CDR2 is YYEKEE (reference sequence). The CDR3 loop reads CASSQTGDTEAFF. The DNA for the CDR3 is TGTGCCAGCAGCCAGACAGGGGACACTGAAGCTTTCTTT. Variable domain in full (rest from reference TRBV5-5 and TRBJ1-1): DAGVTQSPTHLIKTRGQQVTLRCSPISGHKSVSWYQQVLGQGPQFIFQYYEKEERGRGNFPDRFSARQFPNYSSELNVNALLLGDSALYLCASSQTGDTEAFFGQGTRLTVV.

The rearrangement links TRBV7-2 to TRBJ1-6; D perhaps matches TRBD1 (5 bases). Germline V gene sequence: CDR1 SGHTA, CDR2 FQGNSA. The CDR3 contains 13 residues. V was pared by 5 bases and J by 9 bases, with 11 bases between. In DNA, the CDR3 is TGTGCCAGCAGCCTTACAGGCTCTTCACCCCTCCACTTT. Translation: CASSLTGSSPLHF.

This chain joins TRBV10-3 and TRBJ1-2; 9 positions agree with TRBD1. The CDR3 has 13 residues. The trim removed 4 bases at V and 7 bases at J, leaving 4 bases unmatched. Germline CDR1 ENHRY, CDR2 SYGVKD. CDR3 in DNA: TGTGCCATCAGTGTACAGGGGGCGCGTGGCTACACCTTC. The encoded protein is CAISVQGARGYTF.

In nucleotides, the CDR3 is TGTGCCAGCAGCCCCCGGACAGGGATCTTGAACACTGAAGCTTTCTTT. Its protein product is CASSPRTGILNTEAFF. The chain links TRBV11-2 to TRBJ1-1, with 8 bases aligning to TRBD1. CDR3 size: 16 residues. Germline V gene sequence: CDR1 SGHAT, CDR2 FQNNGV. V trimming: 5 bases; J trimming: 0 bases; junction bases outside the gene matches: 8.

The chain is built from TRBV30 and TRBJ1-3; possible D gene TRBD1, 6 bases. This CDR3 is built from 17 residues. Trimming cost V 3 bases and J 0 bases, with 18 bases left between them. Germline lookup yields CDR1 GTSNPN and CDR2 SVGIG (reference sequence). This CDR3 is CAWSVTRDMLSGNTIYF. CDR3 in DNA: TGTGCCTGGAGCGTCACCCGGGACATGCTCTCTGGAAACACCATATATTTT.

The V and J genes are TRBV5-1 and TRBJ2-3; 13 nucleotides align to TRBD2. The length of the CDR3 is 17 residues. Germline values: CDR1 SGHRS, CDR2 YFSETQ. With V trimmed by 3 bases and J by 2 bases, 6 bases remained unmatched. The CDR3 reads CASSSGLAGADTDTQYF. The CDR3 DNA is TGCGCCAGCAGCTCAGGACTAGCGGGGGCCGACACAGATACGCAGTATTTT.

With respect to this clone: The junction does not match germline at one end; this may be a read error. The CDR3 DNA follows: TGTTCCAGCAGCCTAATTTCCACCGGGACAGGGTACTACAATGAGCAGTTCTTC. This encodes CSSSLISTGTGYYNEQFF. The chain couples TRBV7-9 to TRBJ2-1; 9 nucleotides line up with TRBD1. From germline, CDR1 is SEHNR and CDR2 FQNEAQ (reference sequence). The CDR3 totals 18 residues. Together with reference TRBV7-9 and TRBJ2-1, the CDR3 gives the full variable domain: DTGVSQNPRHKITKRGQNVTFRCDPISEHNRLYWYRQTLGQGPEFLTYFQNEAQLEKSRLLSDRFSAERPKGSFSTLEIQRTEQGDSAMYLCSSSLISTGTGYYNEQFFGPGTRLTVL.

J is TRBJ2-2 and V is TRBV27; 8 nucleotides match TRBD1. The CDR3 loop spans 16 amino acids. Germline values: CDR1 MNHEY, CDR2 SMNVEV (reference sequence). V gave up 5 bases and J gave up 2 bases; unmatched junction bases: 7. The CDR3 nucleotides are TGTGCCAGCAGTATAAGGACAGGGATAAACACCGGGGAGCTGTTTTTT. Translation gives CASSIRTGINTGELFF.

The chain carries TRBV6-1 and TRBJ2-7; 7 nucleotides match TRBD1. CDR3 length: 13 amino acids. The junction had 3 bases not matched to a gene; V was cut back by 4 bases and J by 3 bases. CDR1 MNHNS and CDR2 SASEGT come from the germline V gene. CDR3 sequence (DNA): TGTGCCAGCAGTGGACAGGGTTACTACGAGCAGTACTTC. Its protein is CASSGQGYYEQYF.

This clone was counted a single time. DNA for the CDR3: TGTGCCAGCAGCTTATTAGTGGGCAGCTACGAGCAGTACTTC. It specifies CASSLLVGSYEQYF. The chain couples TRBV11-2 to TRBJ2-7; D gene uncertain. The V and J ends lost 2 bases and 3 bases respectively, with 11 bases between them. Germline loops: CDR1 SGHAT, CDR2 FQNNGV. The CDR3 consists of 14 residues.

By share of the sample, this clone is medium-sized (0.01 to 0.1%). The chain uses TRBV21-1 and TRBJ2-3; TRBD1 is the table's D call, not checked against the DNA. TRBV21-1 constitutes a pseudogene. This CDR3 region has 17 residues. CDR3 DNA: TGTGCCAGCAGCAAACTGGACAGCCACCCGAGCACAGATACGCAGTATTTT. Its translation: CASSKLDSHPSTDTQYF.

The V call is TRBV15, the J call TRBJ2-7; 9 bases are a match to TRBD1. Germline CDR1 is LNHNV and CDR2 is YYDKDF (reference sequence). The CDR3 covers 15 residues. Trimming took 1 base from V and 4 from J; bases not matched to a gene: 5. The chain's CDR3 is CATSRGSGTGYEQYF. Written as DNA, the CDR3 is TGTGCCACCAGCAGAGGCTCCGGGACAGGGTACGAGCAGTACTTC.